The next 24 T cell receptor beta chains were all read from a single sample in a study of T cell responses to AZD1222 COVID-19 vaccine. The data were produced by immunoSEQ multiplex PCR, yet TCRdb's version contains in-frame clones alone and is incomplete. The sample yields about 150,000 clones, 85% to 90% seen once. The source was peripheral blood, collected on day 0 of MenACWY control vaccination. These receptors originate from an adult in good health.

The J gene is TRBJ1-2, the V gene TRBV7-2; maybe TRBD1 (5 bases). This CDR3 is built from 13 residues. Trimming took off 3 bases at V and 8 bases at J, with 13 bases between the two ends. The germline V gene has CDR1 SGHTA and CDR2 FQGNSA. The CDR3 DNA reads TGTGCCAGCAGCTTGGGGGGTTCGCGCGGCTACACCTTC. It yields the protein CASSLGGSRGYTF.

This clone was counted a single time. This chain connects TRBV6-2 or TRBV6-3 to TRBJ1-2; D remains unclear. This CDR3 comprises 12 residues. Per the germline V gene, CDR1 is MNHEY and CDR2 is SVGEGT. V was trimmed by 4 bases and J by 8 bases, leaving 11 bases between them. DNA of the CDR3: TGTGCCAGCAGTTTTTCCCATGGAGGCTACACCTTC. Translating gives CASSFSHGGYTF.

This clone was seen more than once but under ten times. The chain is built from TRBV3-1 (or the pseudogene TRBV3-2) and TRBJ1-6; TRBD1 matches at 10 bases. The CDR3 extends over 15 amino acids. The V segment lost 1 base and the J segment 8 bases; nucleotides outside the gene matches: 2. Germline lookup yields CDR1 LGHDT and CDR2 YNNKEL (reference sequence). CDR3: CASSQGGQGYSPLHF. The DNA for the CDR3 is TGTGCCAGCAGCCAAGGGGGACAGGGGTATTCACCCCTCCACTTT.

The J gene is TRBJ1-6, the V gene TRBV6-2 or TRBV6-3; 7 bases agree with TRBD1. Germline loops: CDR1 MNHEY, CDR2 SVGEGT. V shed 7 bases and J 1 base; nucleotides not matched to a gene: 7. The CDR3 totals 16 residues. In nucleotides, the CDR3 is TGTGCCAGCACCCCCAGACAGGGATCCTATAATTCACCCCTCCACTTT. Translated: CASTPRQGSYNSPLHF.

The genes are TRBV28 and TRBJ1-1, with 9 nucleotides matching TRBD1. This CDR3 has 15 residues. The germline V gene encodes CDR1 MDHEN and CDR2 SYDVKM. J gave up 5 bases and V 5 bases, and 9 bases lay outside the gene matches. As DNA, the CDR3 is TGTGCCAGCAGTGTGCCGGGACAGGGACAAACTGAAGCTTTCTTT. It translates to CASSVPGQGQTEAFF.

V usage is TRBV5-8 and J usage is TRBJ1-2, with 12 bases fitting TRBD1. The CDR3 consists of 16 residues. Germline trimming cut 3 bases from V and 6 bases from J; bases unmatched to any gene: 9. Germline loops: CDR1 SGHTS, CDR2 YDEGEE. CDR3 protein: CASSWDRDRGRDGYTF. The CDR3 DNA is TGTGCCAGCAGCTGGGACCGGGACAGGGGGCGGGATGGCTACACCTTC.

V is TRBV10-3 and J is TRBJ2-2; 9 bases map to TRBD2. V lost 5 bases and J lost 2; bases outside the gene matches: 3. Germline loops: CDR1 ENHRY, CDR2 SYGVKD. The CDR3 contains 15 residues. The CDR3 loop is CAISSRGGNTGELFF. The CDR3 coding sequence is TGTGCCATCAGTTCGCGGGGGGGCAACACCGGGGAGCTGTTTTTT.

This clone has a single count. This sequence joins TRBV2 and TRBJ1-1; tentative D call: TRBD1 (5 bases). Germline assignment: CDR1 SNHLY and CDR2 FYNNEI. The CDR3 loop spans 13 amino acids. The V and J ends lost 5 bases and 0 bases respectively, with 7 bases between them. The CDR3 DNA follows: TGTGCCAGCAGTCGACAGATGAACACTGAAGCTTTCTTT. It encodes CASSRQMNTEAFF.

This clone turned up a few times. Other nucleotide sequences from this sample produce the same CDR3. The CDR3 DNA sequence: TGTGCCAGCAGTCCCCAGGGTAGGAATGGCTACACCTTC. It is translated as CASSPQGRNGYTF. V usage is TRBV6-5 and J usage is TRBJ1-2, with D possibly matching TRBD1 (5 bases). V lost 5 bases and J 6 bases, leaving 13 bases between the germline ends. The CDR3 totals 13 residues. Germline values: CDR1 MNHEY, CDR2 SVGAGI.

The chain is built from TRBV6-5 and TRBJ2-7; perhaps D is TRBD1 or TRBD2 (5 bases each). CDR3 length: 13 residues. V was shortened by 6 bases and J by 2 bases, with 11 bases between the two germline ends. Germline CDR1 reads MNHEY; CDR2 reads SVGAGI. CDR3 nucleotides: TGTGCCAGCAGAAGGGACGCTGCCTACGAGCAGTACGTC. Its protein product is CASRRDAAYEQYV.

The count of this clone is one. V is TRBV11-3 and J is TRBJ2-3; 11 bases line up with TRBD1. After removal of 8 bases from V and 3 bases from J, the junction contained 13 bases not matched to a gene. Germline V CDR1 and CDR2: SGHNT, YENEEA. The CDR3 consists of 17 residues. The CDR3 DNA reads TGTGCCAGCGGCCTCCCCGGGGGGGACAGGGGGACAGATACGCAGTATTTT. It codes for CASGLPGGDRGTDTQYF.

This chain links TRBV3-1 (or the pseudogene TRBV3-2) with TRBJ1-1; perhaps TRBD1 as D (5 bases). This CDR3 spans 14 amino acids. Trimming cost V 3 bases and J 0 bases, with 8 bases left between them. CDR1 is LGHDT, CDR2 YNNKEL, per germline (reference sequence). CDR3 residues: CASSQGTVNTEAFF. The CDR3 coding sequence is TGTGCCAGCAGCCAGGGGACGGTGAACACTGAAGCTTTCTTT.

This chain connects TRBV11-3 to TRBJ2-2, with D possibly being TRBD2 (7 bases). CDR1 and CDR2 (germline): SGHNT, YENEEA. The CDR3 has 13 residues. Trimming removed 6 bases from V and 4 bases from J, with 9 bases in between. The CDR3 region is CASSGGATGELFF. CDR3 nucleotides: TGTGCCAGCAGTGGGGGGGCCACCGGGGAGCTGTTTTTT.

V is TRBV5-1 and J is TRBJ1-2; D not resolved. V lost 0 bases, J lost 2 bases, and 8 bases lay in between. The V gene's germline CDR1 is SGHRS and CDR2 YFSETQ. The CDR3 spans 14 residues. This CDR3 is CASSLEAQNYGYTF. The CDR3 DNA reads as TGCGCCAGCAGCTTGGAAGCTCAAAACTATGGCTACACCTTC.

The chain uses TRBV27 and TRBJ1-1; 8 nucleotides line up with TRBD1. CDR3 length: 16 residues. Germline-derived CDR1 and CDR2 are MNHEY and SMNVEV (reference sequence). The trim removed 6 bases at V and 1 base at J, leaving 10 bases unmatched. CDR3 protein: CASRSPGGAGNTEAFF. The CDR3 coding sequence is TGTGCCAGCAGATCCCCAGGGGGCGCCGGGAACACTGAAGCTTTCTTT.

This chain links TRBV28 with TRBJ1-1; D not certain. The V and J ends lost 6 bases and 2 bases respectively, with 16 bases between them. This CDR3 region has 15 residues. From germline, CDR1 is MDHEN and CDR2 SYDVKM. DNA for the CDR3: TGTGCCAGCAGCAGCACGGCGGGGAAAAACACTGAAGCTTTCTTT. It is translated as CASSSTAGKNTEAFF.

This chain joins TRBV9 and TRBJ2-3; 10 nucleotides agree with TRBD2. The CDR3 extends over 16 amino acids. The germline CDR1 and CDR2 sequences are SGDLS and YYNGEE. The junction had 6 bases not matched to a gene; V was cut back by 5 bases and J by 0 bases. CDR3 in amino acids: CASRSGRAFSTDTQYF. The CDR3, as DNA: TGTGCCAGCAGAAGCGGGAGGGCCTTTAGCACAGATACGCAGTATTTT.

This rearrangement joins TRBV6-2 or TRBV6-3 to TRBJ1-1; D remains ambiguous. The CDR3 is 13 residues long. The germline gives CDR1 MNHEY, CDR2 SVGEGT. V was shortened by 4 bases and J by 7 bases, with 13 bases between the two germline ends. CDR3 coding DNA: TGTGCCAGCAGTTGGCCCGGGGTTCGTGAAGCTTTCTTT. Protein sequence: CASSWPGVREAFF.

This chain's CDR3 is CSVRLGDGYTF. CDR3 bases: TGCAGCGTCCGTCTGGGTGACGGCTACACCTTC. The chain employs TRBV29-1 and TRBJ1-2; D not certain. This CDR3 comprises 11 residues. Germline V gives CDR1 SQVTM, CDR2 ANQGSEA. With 6 bases removed from V and 8 bases from J, the gap between germline ends came to 13 bases.

The chain is built from TRBV6-5 and TRBJ1-2; possibly TRBD1 for D (6 bases). This CDR3 is built from 15 residues. V lost 7 bases to trimming and J lost 4 bases, with 19 bases between them. CDR1 and CDR2 from the germline V gene are MNHEY and SVGAGI. The CDR3 sequence is CASTKQGGSGYGYTF. The CDR3 coding sequence is TGTGCCAGCACCAAACAGGGAGGGTCGGGCTATGGCTACACCTTC.

The chain recombines TRBV15 with TRBJ2-7; TRBD2 aligns across 11 bases. V lost 1 base to trimming and J lost 5 bases; unmatched junction nucleotides: 4. The CDR3 extends over 15 amino acids. Germline V gives CDR1 LNHNV, CDR2 YYDKDF (reference sequence). CDR3 amino acids: CATSRALAGVNEQYF. As DNA, the CDR3 is TGTGCCACCAGCAGAGCACTAGCGGGAGTAAACGAGCAGTACTTC.

The genes are TRBV7-2 and TRBJ1-2, with D unclear. Germline loops: CDR1 SGHTA, CDR2 FQGNSA. The V end lost 6 bases, the J end lost 0 bases, and 14 bases lay between the germline ends. The CDR3 is 15 amino acids. CDR3 sequence (DNA): TGTGCCAGCAGTTACCCAGTTGGGACTAACTATGGCTACACCTTC. Translated: CASSYPVGTNYGYTF.

This clone was observed a handful of times. The V gene is TRBV2, the J gene TRBJ2-7, with D possibly matching TRBD1 (5 bases). Trimming stripped 7 bases from V and 6 bases from J, with 19 bases between. In germline, CDR1 is SNHLY, CDR2 FYNNEI. The CDR3 contains 14 residues. In nucleotides, the CDR3 is TGTGCCAGCACCAGGGAATTTCAATCGGTCGAGCAGTACTTC. It is translated as CASTREFQSVEQYF.

The genes are TRBV7-9 and TRBJ2-2; D is unresolved. This CDR3 spans 14 amino acids. Trimming pared 5 bases from V and 8 bases from J, leaving 15 bases between. Germline assignment: CDR1 SEHNR and CDR2 FQNEAQ (reference sequence). CDR3 sequence (DNA): TGTGCCAGCAGCCTAGAGGTGGCAGAGGGGGAGCTGTTTTTT. Protein sequence: CASSLEVAEGELFF. The variable domain in full, with the rest retrieved from reference TRBV7-9 and TRBJ2-2, is DTGVSQNPRHKITKRGQNVTFRCDPISEHNRLYWYRQTLGQGPEFLTYFQNEAQLEKSRLLSDRFSAERPKGSFSTLEIQRTEQGDSAMYLCASSLEVAEGELFFGEGSRLTVL.